This T cell receptor beta chain came from a study of T cell responses to AZD1222 COVID-19 vaccine. Study conclusions and caveats: Clonal diversity may have been underestimated, and the donors were mostly white British, with more females than males. Repertoires in all cases were sampled only once the peak T cell response had passed.

Using immunoSEQ multiplex PCR, the repertoire was profiled, and TCRdb retains in-frame clones only, with some absent. The table has about 140,000 clones, 86% seen once. The V and J ends lost 6 bases and 6 bases, in that order; junction bases with no gene match: 4. CDR3 length: 13 amino acids. CDR1 SEHNR and CDR2 FQNEAQ come from the germline V gene (reference sequence). To note about this clone: No antigen is known for it.

The chain is built from TRBV7-9 and TRBJ2-3, with 9 bases lining up with TRBD2. Sample: peripheral blood, taken 28 days after the second AZD1222 dose. The origin of this receptor is an adult who received the AZD1222 COVID-19 vaccine. As DNA, the CDR3 is TGTGCCAGCAGGCCTAGCGGGGTCGATACGCAGTATTTT. It codes for CASRPSGVDTQYF.